This passage covers 7 T cell receptor beta chains from one sample sequenced in a study of T cells in Graves' hyperthyroidism and ophthalmopathy. Amplified regions were TCR beta CDR3 sequences from RNA transcripts. The HTBI primer set was used in a first-round RT-PCR of the TCR CDR3. TCRdb analysed the multiplex PCR reads with MiXCR anew, one entry per CDR3 protein. The profile shows 650,000 to 800,000 distinct CDR3 sequences, 45% of them singletons. Material for sequencing was peripheral blood or thyroid tissue (not recorded which). These receptors were taken from an adult man with Graves' disease, either hyperthyroidism or ophthalmopathy (not recorded which).

This clonotype was seen a handful of times. The chain recombines TRBV20-1 with TRBJ2-5; D might be TRBD1 or TRBD2, each matching 5 bases. The CDR3 is 13 amino acids. In germline, CDR1 is DFQATT, CDR2 SNEGSKA (reference sequence). V lost 3 bases, J lost 1 base, and 9 bases lay in between. DNA for the CDR3: TGCAGTGCTAGTGCCGGGACCCAAGAGACCCAGTACTTC. Protein product: CSASAGTQETQYF.

As for this clonotype: At one boundary the junction diverges from the germline segment, which might be a read error. The genes are TRBV29-1 and TRBJ2-7; TRBD2 matches at 9 bases. Germline assignment: CDR1 SQVTM and CDR2 ANQGSEA. The CDR3 runs 15 residues. CDR3 nucleotides: TGCAGCGTAGAGGAACCGACTAGCGGAAACTACGAGCAGCACTTC. It yields the protein CSVEEPTSGNYEQHF.

This clonotype has only a few counts. The CDR3 is CASSLGEGLHETQYF. Here the CDR3 DNA reads TGCGCCAGCAGCTTGGGGGAGGGCCTCCACGAGACCCAGTACTTC. The chain is built from TRBV5-1 and TRBJ2-5; TRBD2 aligns across 7 bases. V gave up 0 bases and J gave up 5 bases; unmatched junction bases: 7. The length of the CDR3 is 15 residues. From germline, CDR1 is SGHRS and CDR2 YFSETQ. Together with reference TRBV5-1 and TRBJ2-5, the CDR3 gives the full variable domain: KAGVTQTPRYLIKTRGQQVTLSCSPISGHRSVSWYQQTPGQGLQFLFEYFSETQRNKGNFPGRFSGRQFSNSRSEMNVSTLELGDSALYLCASSLGEGLHETQYFGPGTRLLVL.

This clonotype was recorded many times. The rearrangement uses TRBV5-1 and TRBJ1-1; D is unclear. V shed 4 bases and J shed 4 bases, with 11 bases lying between them. CDR1 is SGHRS and CDR2 is YFSETQ in the germline V gene. The CDR3 has 13 residues. DNA of the CDR3: TGCGCCAGCAGCCCACAAGGAGGCACTGAAGCTTTCTTT. Translation: CASSPQGGTEAFF.

V usage is TRBV7-2 and J usage is TRBJ1-3, with 7 positions matching TRBD1. The CDR3 contains 15 residues. Germline lookup yields CDR1 SGHTA and CDR2 FQGNSA. After removal of 4 bases from V and 0 bases from J, the junction contained 3 bases not matched to a gene. CDR3 sequence: CASSSGQISGNTIYF. The CDR3 nucleotides read TGTGCCAGCAGCTCGGGACAGATCTCTGGAAACACCATATATTTT.

The chain couples TRBV20-1 to TRBJ2-6; D call uncertain. The CDR3 extends over 16 amino acids. In germline, CDR1 is DFQATT, CDR2 SNEGSKA (reference sequence). Trimming left V 3 bases short and J 0 bases short, with 12 bases between. CDR3 bases: TGCAGTGCTAGGATGGTAGGGAACTCTGGGGCCAACGTCCTGACTTTC. Protein product: CSARMVGNSGANVLTF.

This clonotype was counted a few times. V and J are TRBV6-5 and TRBJ2-7; possibly TRBD2 for D (6 bases). The length of the CDR3 is 14 residues. Germline values: CDR1 MNHEY, CDR2 SVGAGI. V was clipped by 6 bases and J by 4 bases, with 16 bases between them. The CDR3 spells CASSPSAIAYEQYF. In nucleotides, the CDR3 is TGTGCCAGCAGCCCTAGCGCAATTGCGTACGAGCAGTACTTC.